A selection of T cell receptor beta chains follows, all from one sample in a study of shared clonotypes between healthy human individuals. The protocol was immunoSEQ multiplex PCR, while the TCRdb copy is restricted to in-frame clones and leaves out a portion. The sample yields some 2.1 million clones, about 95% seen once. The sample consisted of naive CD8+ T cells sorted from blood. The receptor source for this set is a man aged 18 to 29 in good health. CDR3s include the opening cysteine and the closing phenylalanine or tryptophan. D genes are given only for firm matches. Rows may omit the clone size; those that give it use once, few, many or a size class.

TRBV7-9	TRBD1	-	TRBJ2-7	TGTGCCAGCAGCCTCGGGACAGGCTACGAGCAGTACTTC	CASSLGTGYEQYF
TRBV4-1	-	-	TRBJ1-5	TGCGCCAGCAGCCATACAGGGACGGGACAGCCCCAGCATTTT	CASSHTGTGQPQHF
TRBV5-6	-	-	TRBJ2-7	TGTGCCAGCAGCTTGGGTGGGGGGAGCGAGCAGTACTTC	CASSLGGGSEQYF
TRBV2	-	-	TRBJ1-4	TGTGCCAGCTACGGGCCTAATGAAAAACTGTTTTTT	CASYGPNEKLFF
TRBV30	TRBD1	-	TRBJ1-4	TGTGCCTGGGGGACAGGGAGTAGTAATGAAAAACTGTTTTTT	CAWGTGSSNEKLFF
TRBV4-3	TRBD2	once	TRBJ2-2	TGCGCCAGCAGCCAAAAAGGACTAGCGGGATACACCGGGGAGCTGTTTTTT	CASSQKGLAGYTGELFF
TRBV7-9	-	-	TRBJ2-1	TGTGCCAGCAGCTTAGGTCCCAACCCCAGCAATGAGCAGTTCTTC	CASSLGPNPSNEQFF
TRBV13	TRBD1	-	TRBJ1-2	TGTGCCAGCAGCCCGTGGACAGGGGTCTATGGCTACACCTTC	CASSPWTGVYGYTF
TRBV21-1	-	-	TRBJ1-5	TGTGCCAGCAGCACGACAGGGAGGATGATAAGCAATCAGCCCCAGCATTTT	CASSTTGRMISNQPQHF
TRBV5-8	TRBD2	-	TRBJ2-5	TGTGCCAGCGGAGCGGGAGATTTGTCGGAGACCCAGTACTTC	CASGAGDLSETQYF
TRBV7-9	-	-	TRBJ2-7	TGTGCCAGCAGCTCTTCAGGGATCCGCTACGAGCAGTACTTC	CASSSSGIRYEQYF
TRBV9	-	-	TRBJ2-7	TGTGCCAGCAACCGGGATGGACTCGGCGACGAGCAGTACTTC	CASNRDGLGDEQYF
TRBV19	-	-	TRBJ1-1	TGTGCCAGTAGTATCGGTCAGAACACTGAAGCTTTCTTT	CASSIGQNTEAFF
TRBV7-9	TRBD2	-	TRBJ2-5	TGTGCCAGCAGCTCTACTAGCGCGGAGACCCAGTACTTC	CASSSTSAETQYF
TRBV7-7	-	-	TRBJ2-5	TGTGCTAGCAGCTTAGCCGTTACTACGGCGCCGGAGACCCAGTACTTC	CASSLAVTTAPETQYF
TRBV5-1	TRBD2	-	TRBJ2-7	TGCGCCAGCGGAATGACTAGCGGGGGCCCCTACGAGCAGTACTTC	CASGMTSGGPYEQYF
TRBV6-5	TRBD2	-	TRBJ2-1	TGTGCCAGCAGTCAACCGGGACTAGCGGAGAATGAGCAGTTCTTC	CASSQPGLAENEQFF
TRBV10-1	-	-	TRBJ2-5	TGCGCCAACCAGGGACGAAAAAAGGAGGGGCGCCGCGAGACCCAGTACTTC	CANQGRKKEGRRETQYF
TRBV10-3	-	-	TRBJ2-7	TGTGCCATCAGTGAGTCGAGCGAGCAGTACTTC	CAISESSEQYF
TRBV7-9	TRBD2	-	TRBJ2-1	TGTGCCAGCAGCGGCGGAAGCGGGGGGGCCTACAATGAGCAGTTCTTC	CASSGGSGGAYNEQFF
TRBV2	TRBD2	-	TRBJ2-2	TGTGCCAGCAGTGAACGGGGGGACCCGTCTGGGGAGCTGTTTTTT	CASSERGDPSGELFF
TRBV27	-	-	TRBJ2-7	TGTGCCAGCAGCCTCCTACAGGGCGTCCACGAGCAGTACTTC	CASSLLQGVHEQYF
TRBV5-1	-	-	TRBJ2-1	TGCGCCAGCAGCTTGGGTACCGCGGAACAGTTCTTC	CASSLGTAEQFF
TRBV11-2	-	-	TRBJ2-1	TGTGCCAGCAGCTTTTCCTTTCCCGCTCCGGGCTATGAGCAGTTCTTC	CASSFSFPAPGYEQFF
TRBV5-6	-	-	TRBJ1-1	TGTGCCAGCAGCCCCCCGTATGTCACTGAAGCTTTCTTT	CASSPPYVTEAFF
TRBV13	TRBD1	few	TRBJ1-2	TGTGCCAGCAGCCCGACAGGGAACTATGGCTACACCTTC	CASSPTGNYGYTF
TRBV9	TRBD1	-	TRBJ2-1	TGTGCCAGCAGCGTCGGGACAGGGGGTGTTGATGAGCAGTTCTTC	CASSVGTGGVDEQFF
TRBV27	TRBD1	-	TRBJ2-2	TGTGCCAGCAGAACCGGGACAGGCTTCAGCGGGGAGCTGTTTTTT	CASRTGTGFSGELFF
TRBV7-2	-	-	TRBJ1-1	TGTGCCAGCAGCTTAGATGGGGAGGGGATGAACACTGAAGCTTTCTTT	CASSLDGEGMNTEAFF
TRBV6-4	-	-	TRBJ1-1	TGTGCCAGCAGTGCCTCTTTTGGGGGCCTGAACACTGAAGCTTTCTTT	CASSASFGGLNTEAFF
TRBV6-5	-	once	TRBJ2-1	TGTGCCAGCAGTTACACAGCTTATGAGCGCAATGAGCAGTTCTTC	CASSYTAYERNEQFF
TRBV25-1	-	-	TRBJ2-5	TGTGCCAGCAGTTTCTCCACCGGGCTCCAAGAGACCCAGTACTTC	CASSFSTGLQETQYF
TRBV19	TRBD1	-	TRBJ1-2	TGTGCCAGTACTCCAGGGGGCGATGGCTACACCTTC	CASTPGGDGYTF
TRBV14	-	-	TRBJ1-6	TGTGCCAGCAGCCAAGATAGCCACAATTTTGATAATTCACCCCTCCACTTT	CASSQDSHNFDNSPLHF
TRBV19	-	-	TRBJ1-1	TGTGCCAGTAGAAAGCCGGAGTCCGGGAACACTGAAGCTTTCTTT	CASRKPESGNTEAFF
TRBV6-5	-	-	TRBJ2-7	TGTGCCAGCAGTTTGACGGATTGGGGCGAGCAGTACTTC	CASSLTDWGEQYF
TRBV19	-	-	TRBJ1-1	TGTGCCAGTAGTACGGGGGGAGCCACTGAAGCTTTCTTT	CASSTGGATEAFF
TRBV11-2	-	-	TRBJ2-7	TGTGCCAGCAGCCCTAGGGAGGGGGAGGGTGTCCACGAGCAGTACTTC	CASSPREGEGVHEQYF
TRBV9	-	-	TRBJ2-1	TGTGCCAGCAGCGCCATACAGGGTAATGAGCAGTTCTTC	CASSAIQGNEQFF
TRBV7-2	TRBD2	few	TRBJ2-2	TGTGCCAGCAGCTTACCAGCGGGAGTTCCCGGGGAGCTGTTTTTT	CASSLPAGVPGELFF
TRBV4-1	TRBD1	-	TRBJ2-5	TGCGCCAGCAGCCAAGTTTGGACAGGGGGTGGGGAGACCCAGTACTTC	CASSQVWTGGGETQYF